Below, 30 T cell receptor beta chains from the same sample are listed, as sequenced in a study of early T cells in non-severe SARS-CoV-2 infection (dated by TCRdb to about 2021). Libraries came from 5' RACE. The sequencing machine was a NextSeq 500. TCRdb applied fastp at Q25 and MiXCR to the public reads, then kept only in-frame beta chains. When rows share a CDR3 protein, they turn into one entry using the most common DNA and genes. Counted in this sample were some 22,000 distinct CDR3 sequences; around 5% of them appeared once. Of the sample, 4.3% falls within the top ten clones. The sequencing sample was made of whole blood. Receptors were obtained from an adult who was a healthcare worker with PCR-confirmed SARS-CoV-2 infection or an uninfected control (not recorded which).

In its sample, this clonotype was seen many times. J is TRBJ1-3 and V is TRBV18, with D uncertain. Germline lookup yields CDR1 KGHSH and CDR2 LQKENI. The CDR3 is 14 amino acids. The V gene lost 6 bases and the J gene lost 4 bases, with 13 bases spanning the gap. The DNA of the CDR3 is TGTGCCAGCTCGCCCCGATCGGAAGGAAACACCATATATTTT. It codes for CASSPRSEGNTIYF.

This clonotype was found many times. The chain carries TRBV28 and TRBJ2-7; TRBD1 matches at 9 bases. Germline V CDR1 and CDR2: MDHEN, SYDVKM. Losses at the gene ends were 4 bases for V and 3 bases for J; bases not matched to a gene: 13. CDR3 length: 17 amino acids. CDR3 region: CASSSTSKPGQGYEQYF. In nucleotides, the CDR3 is TGTGCCAGCAGTTCCACCTCGAAACCGGGACAGGGCTACGAGCAGTACTTC. The full variable domain, its missing parts supplied by reference TRBV28 and TRBJ2-7, is DVKVTQSSRYLVKRTGEKVFLECVQDMDHENMFWYRQDPGLGLRLIYFSYDVKMKEKGDIPEGYSVSREKKERFSLILESASTNQTSMYLCASSSTSKPGQGYEQYFGPGTRLTVT.

This clonotype has just a few counts. The V gene is TRBV11-2, the J gene TRBJ2-5, with TRBD1 identical over 7 bases. The J segment lost 4 bases and the V segment lost 5 bases, leaving 13 bases of the junction unmatched. The CDR3 contains 16 residues. The germline V gene encodes CDR1 SGHAT and CDR2 FQNNGV. The CDR3 spells CASSAGTALGSETQYF. The DNA of the CDR3 is TGTGCCAGCAGCGCCGGGACAGCGTTGGGGTCAGAGACCCAGTACTTC.

This clonotype was recorded at least ten times. V usage is TRBV12-5 and J usage is TRBJ2-1, with D tentatively TRBD1 or TRBD2 (5 bases each). CDR1 LGHNT and CDR2 FRNRAP come from the germline V gene. Trimming left V 5 bases short and J 6 bases short, with 17 bases between. This CDR3 is 15 amino acids long. This chain's CDR3 is CASGPGWGSSNEQFF. CDR3 bases: TGTGCTAGTGGTCCCGGATGGGGGTCGAGCAATGAGCAGTTCTTC.

This clonotype was picked up many times. CDR3 protein: CASSLGSGKETQYF. The CDR3 DNA reads TGTGCCAGCAGCTTAGGCAGCGGGAAAGAGACCCAGTACTTC. The rearrangement joins TRBV7-2 to TRBJ2-5; 7 nucleotides line up with TRBD2. The V and J ends lost 1 base and 3 bases, in that order; junction bases with no gene match: 2. The germline V gene encodes CDR1 SGHTA and CDR2 FQGNSA. The CDR3 spans 14 residues.

The chain combines TRBV29-1 with TRBJ2-7; 8 positions match TRBD2. The trim removed 0 bases at V and 2 bases at J, leaving 15 bases unmatched. The CDR3 is made up of 18 amino acids. CDR1 is SQVTM and CDR2 is ANQGSEA in the germline V gene. CDR3 nucleotides: TGCAGCGTTGAAGATGCAACCTCCGGGACTAGAGGACCCTACGAGCAGTACTTC. This codes for CSVEDATSGTRGPYEQYF.

This clonotype was counted between two and nine times. This chain uses TRBV7-2 with TRBJ1-1; the D gene is possibly TRBD1 (6 bases). V gave up 4 bases and J gave up 5 bases, with 11 bases separating them. The CDR3 consists of 13 residues. Germline CDR1 and CDR2: SGHTA and FQGNSA. The CDR3 protein is CASSSHRATEAFF. For the CDR3, the DNA is TGTGCCAGCAGCTCCCACAGGGCTACTGAAGCTTTCTTT.

Judged by abundance, this clonotype is medium-sized. One end of the junction does not line up with germline, which may come from a read error. The V gene is TRBV7-7, the J gene TRBJ2-7; TRBD2 might be the D (5 bases). The CDR3 is 13 residues long. CDR1 and CDR2 from the germline V gene are SSHAT and FNYEAQ (reference sequence). In nucleotides, the CDR3 is TGTGCTAGCAGCAAGGACTCGTCGGGGGAGCAGTACTTC. It encodes CASSKDSSGEQYF.

This clonotype was seen many times. V and J are TRBV7-2 and TRBJ2-3; 11 positions agree with TRBD1. Germline V gene data show CDR1 as SGHTA and CDR2 as FQGNSA. V shed 5 bases and J 6 bases; nucleotides not matched to a gene: 7. The CDR3 has 15 residues. The CDR3 DNA is TGTGCCAGCAGCCAGCGGACAGGGGGCATTGATACGCAGTATTTT. Its translation: CASSQRTGGIDTQYF. The full variable domain, in which reference TRBV7-2 and TRBJ2-3 provide the parts outside the CDR3, is GAGVSQSPSNKVTEKGKDVELRCDPISGHTALYWYRQSLGQGLEFLIYFQGNSAPDKSGLPSDRFSAERTGGSVSTLTIQRTQQEDSAVYLCASSQRTGGIDTQYFGPGTRLTVL.

V is TRBV12-3 or TRBV12-4 and J is TRBJ1-1; D is ambiguous. The CDR3 consists of 14 residues. V was cut by 3 bases and J by 0 bases, with 8 bases left in between. The CDR3 DNA follows: TGTGCCAGCAGTTTTGACATAATGAACACTGAAGCTTTCTTT. Translating it yields CASSFDIMNTEAFF.

This clonotype occurred a few times. This chain links TRBV10-3 with TRBJ2-1, with D perhaps TRBD1 (6 bases). V was trimmed by 3 bases and J by 6 bases, leaving 6 bases between them. Germline CDR1 reads ENHRY; CDR2 reads SYGVKD. The CDR3 is made up of 12 amino acids. CDR3 DNA: TGTGCCATCAGTGAAGGGGGCAATGAGCAGTTCTTC. Translating it yields CAISEGGNEQFF.

This clonotype was picked up a small number of times. The V call is TRBV10-3, the J call TRBJ1-5; 8 bases map to TRBD1. In germline, CDR1 is ENHRY, CDR2 SYGVKD. V was clipped by 2 bases and J by 5 bases; unmatched bases: 8. The CDR3 contains 16 residues. The CDR3: CAISEGDRRPDQPQHF. For the CDR3, the DNA is TGTGCCATCAGTGAGGGGGACAGGCGCCCCGATCAGCCCCAGCATTTT.

This clonotype has only a few counts. V usage is TRBV27 and J usage is TRBJ2-7; D is unclear. V was shortened by 4 bases and J by 0 bases, with 10 bases between the two germline ends. There are 14 residues in the CDR3. Germline CDR1 reads MNHEY; CDR2 reads SMNVEV (reference sequence). CDR3 residues: CASSSWRSSYEQYF. The CDR3 DNA is TGTGCCAGCAGTTCTTGGCGGAGCTCCTACGAGCAGTACTTC.

This clonotype was detected many times. The V call is TRBV5-1, the J call TRBJ1-2, with 7 bases lining up with TRBD1. Germline loops: CDR1 SGHRS, CDR2 YFSETQ. The CDR3 spans 19 residues. V dropped 4 bases and J dropped 4; count of bases not matched to a gene: 22. CDR3 nucleotide sequence: TGCGCCAGCAGCCCGTTATTTGGCGAACAGGGGTCCGACGGCTATGGCTACACCTTC. Encoded protein: CASSPLFGEQGSDGYGYTF. Variable domain in full (rest from reference TRBV5-1 and TRBJ1-2): KAGVTQTPRYLIKTRGQQVTLSCSPISGHRSVSWYQQTPGQGLQFLFEYFSETQRNKGNFPGRFSGRQFSNSRSEMNVSTLELGDSALYLCASSPLFGEQGSDGYGYTFGSGTRLTVV.

This clonotype was seen many times. This rearrangement joins TRBV30 to TRBJ1-5; 9 nucleotides agree with TRBD1. The CDR3 sequence is 14 residues long. In germline, CDR1 is GTSNPN, CDR2 SVGIG (reference sequence). The trim removed 1 base at V and 6 bases at J, leaving 4 bases unmatched. CDR3 region: CAWSGGQGIQPQHF. Written as DNA, the CDR3 is TGTGCCTGGAGTGGAGGACAGGGGATTCAGCCCCAGCATTTT. The whole variable domain, filled in from reference TRBV30 and TRBJ1-5, reads SQTIHQWPATLVQPVGSPLSLECTVEGTSNPNLYWYRQAAGRGLQLLFYSVGIGQISSEVPQNLSASRPQDRQFILSSKKLLLSDSGFYLCAWSGGQGIQPQHFGDGTRLSIL.

This clonotype was counted ten times or more. V usage is TRBV28 and J usage is TRBJ2-7; D is perhaps TRBD1 (6 bases). The germline V and J ends were trimmed by 8 bases and 0 bases, with 14 bases remaining between them. CDR3 length equals 14 residues. Germline lookup yields CDR1 MDHEN and CDR2 SYDVKM. In nucleotides, the CDR3 is TGTGCCAGCGGGGAAACAGGGATCTCCTACGAGCAGTACTTC. This sequence encodes CASGETGISYEQYF.

This clonotype was observed many times. The chain carries TRBV10-3 and TRBJ1-1, with no clear D. Between the trimmed V and J ends, which lost 3 bases and 1 base, there was a span of 9 bases. This CDR3 is built from 14 residues. Looked up from germline, CDR1 is ENHRY and CDR2 is SYGVKD. In DNA form, the CDR3 reads TGTGCCATCAGTGAACCACGGCCGAACACTGAAGCTTTCTTT. Amino acid sequence: CAISEPRPNTEAFF.

The V gene is TRBV6-6, the J gene TRBJ2-4; possibly TRBD2 for D (7 bases). The CDR3 sequence is 14 residues long. Germline assignment: CDR1 MNHNY and CDR2 SVGAGI (reference sequence). With 0 bases removed from V and 10 bases from J, the gap between germline ends came to 13 bases. CDR3 coding DNA: TGTGCCAGCAGTTACTCGGAGGGGGGGCAAATTCAGTACTTC. Encoded protein: CASSYSEGGQIQYF.

At least ten counts were recorded for this clonotype. The V and J genes are TRBV5-6 and TRBJ2-1; tentatively, D is TRBD1 (5 bases). Trimming stripped 0 bases from V and 4 bases from J, with 11 bases between. The CDR3 sequence is 15 residues long. In germline, CDR1 is SGHDT, CDR2 YYEEEE. The CDR3 reads CASSLVDSRYNEQFF. The CDR3 DNA reads as TGTGCCAGCAGCTTGGTAGACAGTAGATACAATGAGCAGTTCTTC.

This clonotype was counted at least ten times. The chain carries TRBV12-3 or TRBV12-4 and TRBJ2-2; 11 bases are a match to TRBD1. This CDR3 contains 15 residues. Unmatched junction bases numbered 3, after V lost 5 bases and J lost 4 bases. CDR3 protein: CASSRTGGGTGELFF. For the CDR3, the DNA is TGTGCCAGCAGTCGGACAGGGGGCGGCACCGGGGAGCTGTTTTTT.

By its share, this clonotype is medium-sized. This sequence joins TRBV7-9 and TRBJ1-1; D might be TRBD1 (5 bases). The V end was cut by 3 bases, the J end by 4 bases, with 18 bases between. Germline V gives CDR1 SEHNR, CDR2 FQNEAQ (reference sequence). The CDR3 consists of 16 residues. The CDR3 here is CASSLGTKRRGTEAFF. Here the CDR3 DNA reads TGTGCCAGCAGCTTGGGGACGAAAAGGAGGGGCACTGAAGCTTTCTTT.

This clonotype has a handful of counts. The chain employs TRBV20-1 and TRBJ2-5, with D hard to call. V lost 6 bases, J lost 2 bases, and 10 bases lay in between. Germline V lookup: CDR1 DFQATT, CDR2 SNEGSKA (reference sequence). The CDR3 consists of 12 residues. In nucleotides, the CDR3 is TGCAGTGCGCTGTACGCACAAGAGACCCAGTACTTC. Protein sequence: CSALYAQETQYF.

This clonotype was observed at least ten times. The chain links TRBV4-1 to TRBJ1-2; D call uncertain. V gave up 0 bases and J gave up 2 bases, with 7 bases separating them. Per germline, CDR1 MGHRA and CDR2 YSYEKL. The CDR3 totals 14 residues. The CDR3 coding sequence is TGCGCCAGCAGCCAAGATCGAGGAAACTATGGCTACACCTTC. It specifies CASSQDRGNYGYTF.

This clonotype was counted at least ten times. This rearrangement joins TRBV4-2 to TRBJ2-7; 13 bases are a match to TRBD2. Germline V gene sequence: CDR1 LGHNA, CDR2 YNFKEQ. After removal of 8 bases from V and 2 bases from J, the junction contained 3 bases not matched to a gene. CDR3 length: 14 amino acids. The CDR3 spells CASGLAGVPYEQYF. DNA of the CDR3: TGTGCCAGCGGACTAGCGGGGGTTCCCTACGAGCAGTACTTC.

This clonotype was recorded many times. The chain uses TRBV27 and TRBJ2-7; 10 positions match TRBD2. Germline lookup yields CDR1 MNHEY and CDR2 SMNVEV (reference sequence). Trimming removed 7 bases from V and 2 bases from J; junction bases left unmatched: 8. The CDR3 runs 15 residues. CDR3 sequence reads: CASTQLAGGPYEQYF. The CDR3 DNA is TGTGCCAGCACGCAGTTAGCGGGGGGCCCCTACGAGCAGTACTTC.

The table lists this clonotype with many counts. V is TRBV19 and J is TRBJ2-1, with 7 bases aligning to TRBD1. With 2 bases clipped from V and 0 bases from J, the junction kept 4 bases outside the gene matches. Germline V CDR1 and CDR2: LNHDA, SQIVND (reference sequence). The CDR3 runs 16 residues. The CDR3 loop reads CASSINRGYSYNEQFF. CDR3 DNA sequence: TGTGCCAGTAGTATAAACAGGGGCTACTCCTACAATGAGCAGTTCTTC.

In its sample, this clonotype was seen many times. The chain has TRBV28 and TRBJ2-4; TRBD2 agrees at 8 bases. The CDR3 totals 14 residues. The germline V gene encodes CDR1 MDHEN and CDR2 SYDVKM. V lost 6 bases, J lost 10 bases, and 11 bases stayed unmatched. CDR3: CASSLLPRGAIQYF. CDR3 bases: TGTGCCAGCAGCTTACTGCCGCGGGGGGCTATTCAGTACTTC. The entire variable domain, with the rest obtained from reference TRBV28 and TRBJ2-4, is as follows: DVKVTQSSRYLVKRTGEKVFLECVQDMDHENMFWYRQDPGLGLRLIYFSYDVKMKEKGDIPEGYSVSREKKERFSLILESASTNQTSMYLCASSLLPRGAIQYFGAGTRLSVL.

The chain is built from TRBV7-8 and TRBJ2-7; 8 bases are a match to TRBD2. CDR1 is SGHVS and CDR2 is FQNEAQ in the germline V gene. The junction had 8 bases not matched to a gene; V was cut back by 5 bases and J by 5 bases. The length of the CDR3 is 14 residues. The CDR3 sequence is CASSPLSGVNEQYF. CDR3 sequence (DNA): TGTGCCAGCAGCCCCCTTAGCGGGGTGAACGAGCAGTACTTC.

This clonotype has ten or more counts. The chain couples TRBV29-1 to TRBJ1-2; TRBD1 agrees at 8 bases. The V gene's germline CDR1 is SQVTM and CDR2 ANQGSEA. V shed 6 bases, J shed 5 bases, and the junction held 8 bases outside the gene matches. This CDR3 region has 13 residues. As DNA, the CDR3 is TGCAGCGTAGCCGGGACAGGCGGGTATGGCTACACCTTC. This codes for CSVAGTGGYGYTF.

V gene TRBV28 combines with J gene TRBJ2-7; D tentatively reads TRBD1 or TRBD2 (5 bases each). CDR3 length: 16 residues. V was clipped by 5 bases and J by 6 bases, with 23 bases between them. The germline V gene encodes CDR1 MDHEN and CDR2 SYDVKM. The CDR3 sequence: CASSGRQGERFGEQYF. The CDR3 DNA sequence: TGTGCCAGCAGTGGACGGCAGGGAGAAAGGTTTGGCGAGCAGTACTTC.